The 21 T cell receptor beta chains below all came from one sample that was sequenced in a study of blood T cells in healthy people across ages (dated by TCRdb to about 2015). Library creation used 5' RACE. The sequencing machine was an Illumina HiSeq 2500. A second PCR of roughly 7 to 11 cycles was run with a J-beta primer mix and a sample-barcoded 5' primer. TCRdb trimmed public reads at Q25 via fastp, called clones via MiXCR and kept in-frame beta chains. Every CDR3 protein is listed once, alongside the most common genes and DNA of its rows. Within this sample are roughly 700,000 distinct CDR3 sequences, with about 30% of them counted one time only. The ten largest clones represent about 16% of the sample. The sequencing sample was made of blood. The receptors here all came from a woman aged 80 or over in good health. Donor details come from another sample of the same person, matched by shared clones.

This clonotype was found many times. This sequence joins TRBV7-2 and TRBJ2-5; 11 nucleotides align to TRBD2. Germline V CDR1 and CDR2: SGHTA, FQGNSA. Trimming cost V 5 bases and J 4 bases; bases outside gene matches: 24. The CDR3 runs to 21 residues. The CDR3 here is CASSKRSGPSGGPQSPETQYF. The CDR3 DNA reads TGTGCCAGCAGCAAACGCTCTGGGCCTAGCGGGGGGCCCCAGTCCCCAGAGACCCAGTACTTC.

The chain employs TRBV20-1 and TRBJ1-4; 12 bases agree with TRBD1. The CDR3 contains 15 residues. Germline V gives CDR1 DFQATT, CDR2 SNEGSKA (reference sequence). Trimming at V came to 5 bases and at J to 7 bases, leaving 8 bases not matched to a gene. The CDR3 loop is CSAGRDRGRGEKLFF. CDR3 DNA: TGCAGTGCTGGCCGGGACAGGGGGCGCGGTGAAAAACTGTTTTTT.

This clonotype was counted many times. The chain joins TRBV29-1 to TRBJ2-7, with no clear D. With 4 bases removed from V and 0 bases from J, the gap between germline ends came to 13 bases. There are 14 residues in the CDR3. Germline V gene lookup returns CDR1 SQVTM and CDR2 ANQGSEA. CDR3 DNA sequence: TGCAGCGTTGCTGGCCAGGCGAGCTCCTACGAGCAGTACTTC. Translating it yields CSVAGQASSYEQYF.

This clonotype was found a few times. A read error may produce the germline difference seen at one junction end. The chain carries TRBV6-1 and TRBJ1-2, with a weak D call TRBD1 (5 bases). The germline gives CDR1 MNHNS, CDR2 SASEGT. The CDR3 has 13 residues. CDR3 DNA sequence: TGTGCCGGCAGTGACGGACAAGTCTATGGCTACACCTTC. Translation: CAGSDGQVYGYTF.

This clonotype was seen many times. The J gene is TRBJ2-2, the V gene TRBV7-9; TRBD1 matches at 7 bases. CDR3 length: 15 residues. The germline V gene encodes CDR1 SEHNR and CDR2 FQNEAQ (reference sequence). V dropped 5 bases and J dropped 6; count of bases not matched to a gene: 9. CDR3 nucleotide sequence: TGTGCCAGCAGCCCCCGACAGGGTCCCGCCGGGGAGCTGTTTTTT. Encoded protein: CASSPRQGPAGELFF. Based on the CDR3 plus reference TRBV7-9 and TRBJ2-2, the full variable domain is DTGVSQNPRHKITKRGQNVTFRCDPISEHNRLYWYRQTLGQGPEFLTYFQNEAQLEKSRLLSDRFSAERPKGSFSTLEIQRTEQGDSAMYLCASSPRQGPAGELFFGEGSRLTVL.

This clonotype showed up just a few times. The genes are TRBV15 and TRBJ1-3, with a possible D match to TRBD1 (5 bases). V dropped 4 bases and J dropped 2 bases, with 15 bases sitting between them. CDR3 length: 16 amino acids. Germline V gene lookup returns CDR1 LNHNV and CDR2 YYDKDF (reference sequence). CDR3 region: CATSKDPQGAGNTIYF. The CDR3, as DNA: TGTGCCACCAGCAAAGACCCTCAGGGAGCTGGAAACACCATATATTTT.

The chain is built from TRBV5-1 and TRBJ2-1; 10 bases are a match to TRBD2. Unmatched junction bases numbered 4, after V lost 4 bases and J lost 0 bases. CDR1 and CDR2 from the germline V gene are SGHRS and YFSETQ. The CDR3 loop spans 16 amino acids. The CDR3 bases are TGCGCCAGCAGCCGTACTAGCGGGACCTCCTACAATGAGCAGTTCTTC. It encodes CASSRTSGTSYNEQFF.

With respect to this clonotype: Being one base from a much bigger clone, this may be a read error. The final CDR3 position lacks the conserved phenylalanine or tryptophan, pointing to a likely read error. The chain joins TRBV20-1 to TRBJ1-4; weak D call: TRBD1 (5 bases). The germline CDR1 and CDR2 sequences are DFQATT and SNEGSKA (reference sequence). This CDR3 contains 15 residues. The V end lost 0 bases, the J end lost 8 bases, and 16 bases lay between the germline ends. The DNA for the CDR3 is TGCAGTGCTAGAGATCCGCGGGGGTTAGGGGAAAAACTGTTTATT. Protein: CSARDPRGLGEKLFI.

The sample holds many counts of this clonotype. CDR3 loop: CASSERWDIQYF. In DNA, the CDR3 is TGTGCCAGCAGTGAACGGTGGGACATTCAGTACTTC. This rearrangement joins TRBV6-1 to TRBJ2-4, with D hard to call. V was shortened by 2 bases and J by 8 bases, with 7 bases between the two germline ends. CDR1 and CDR2 from the germline V gene are MNHNS and SASEGT. The CDR3 runs to 12 residues.

There are many counts of this clonotype. The V and J genes are TRBV28 and TRBJ2-7, with D unresolved. V lost 3 bases to trimming and J lost 3 bases, with 3 bases between them. The V gene's germline CDR1 is MDHEN and CDR2 SYDVKM. The CDR3 loop spans 11 amino acids. The CDR3 nucleotides are TGTGCCAGCAGTTTTATCTACGAGCAGTACTTC. This sequence encodes CASSFIYEQYF.

This clonotype was counted a few times. This chain uses TRBV7-9 with TRBJ1-4; TRBD1 aligns across 8 bases. Germline-derived CDR1 and CDR2 are SEHNR and FQNEAQ (reference sequence). The CDR3 is 16 amino acids. The J segment lost 6 bases and the V segment lost 5 bases, leaving 11 bases of the junction unmatched. The CDR3 DNA is TGTGCCAGCAGCCCCCGGCCGGGACAGGCAGATGAAAAACTGTTTTTT. Amino acid sequence: CASSPRPGQADEKLFF. Full variable domain (remainder filled in from reference TRBV7-9 and TRBJ1-4): DTGVSQNPRHKITKRGQNVTFRCDPISEHNRLYWYRQTLGQGPEFLTYFQNEAQLEKSRLLSDRFSAERPKGSFSTLEIQRTEQGDSAMYLCASSPRPGQADEKLFFGSGTQLSVL.

There are many counts of this clonotype. The rearrangement uses TRBV29-1 and TRBJ1-2; 8 bases agree with TRBD1. The CDR3 runs 13 residues. Germline assignment: CDR1 SQVTM and CDR2 ANQGSEA. The J segment lost 5 bases and the V segment lost 3 bases, leaving 5 bases of the junction unmatched. DNA for the CDR3: TGCAGCGTTGACAGGGGGCTGGGGTATGGCTACACCTTC. This sequence encodes CSVDRGLGYGYTF.

This chain joins TRBV12-3 or TRBV12-4 and TRBJ1-1; perhaps TRBD1 as D (5 bases). The ends were cut back, 7 bases at V and 5 bases at J, with 14 bases in the middle. This CDR3 contains 13 residues. CDR3 sequence reads: CASIQTGGTEAFF. DNA for the CDR3: TGTGCCAGCATCCAGACGGGGGGGACTGAAGCTTTCTTT.

In the case of this clonotype: One junction end does not reproduce the germline sequence, and a read error may be involved. The chain has TRBV3-1 and TRBJ2-5; D is perhaps TRBD1 (5 bases). The germline gives CDR1 LGHDT, CDR2 YNNKEL (reference sequence). This CDR3 has 14 residues. The CDR3 nucleotides are TGTGCCAGCAACCAAGGGGCCCCACAAGAGACCCAGTACTTC. Protein sequence: CASNQGAPQETQYF.

In the case of this clonotype: Compared with germline, one end of the junction differs, possibly owing to a read error. The chain employs TRBV5-1 and TRBJ2-7; D may be TRBD1 (6 bases). The CDR3 sequence is 15 residues long. The V gene's germline CDR1 is SGHRS and CDR2 YFSETQ. CDR3 DNA sequence: TGCGCCAGCAGCTTGGAAGGGGGTCTCACCTACGAACAGTACTTC. Translation: CASSLEGGLTYEQYF.

This clonotype has at least ten counts. The CDR3 spells CAAGLSRATDTQYF. The DNA for the CDR3 is TGTGCCGCCGGTTTGTCCAGGGCGACAGATACGCAGTATTTT. The V gene is TRBV6-5, the J gene TRBJ2-3; a possible D gene is TRBD1 (5 bases). Germline-derived CDR1 and CDR2 are MNHEY and SVGAGI. Between the trimmed V and J ends, which lost 11 bases and 3 bases, there was a span of 18 bases. The CDR3 runs 14 residues.

At least ten counts were recorded for this clonotype. A much larger clone lies one base from this, so it may be a read error. This sequence joins TRBV20-1 and TRBJ2-7; D remains ambiguous. Germline V CDR1 and CDR2: DFQATT, SNEGSKA (reference sequence). The V gene lost 5 bases and the J gene lost 10 bases, with 30 bases spanning the gap. The CDR3 contains 16 residues. CDR3 in amino acids: CSALNFRQFPREAQYF. The CDR3 DNA sequence: TGCAGTGCTCTGAATTTCCGGCAGTTCCCCAGAGAGGCCCAGTACTTC.

In its sample, this clonotype was seen many times. J is TRBJ2-3 and V is TRBV6-5, with TRBD1 identical over 7 bases. This CDR3 has 13 amino acids. Germline assignment: CDR1 MNHEY and CDR2 SVGAGI. The V and J ends lost 10 bases and 7 bases, in that order; junction bases with no gene match: 11. CDR3 protein: CATQGDKTHTQYF. The CDR3 nucleotides are TGTGCCACCCAGGGGGACAAGACACATACGCAGTATTTT.

In its sample, this clonotype was seen many times. The chain is built from TRBV7-8 and TRBJ2-1; no clear D gene. The ends were cut back, 0 bases at V and 8 bases at J, with 11 bases in the middle. Germline CDR1 is SGHVS and CDR2 is FQNEAQ. This CDR3 comprises 14 residues. This CDR3 reads CASSLAGVVDEQFF. In nucleotides, the CDR3 is TGTGCCAGCAGCTTAGCGGGCGTCGTAGATGAGCAGTTCTTC.

This clonotype was found many times. The gene calls are TRBV9 and TRBJ2-5; 9 bases are shared with TRBD2. This CDR3 is built from 15 residues. Trimming at V came to 0 bases and at J to 4 bases, leaving 4 bases not matched to a gene. Germline values: CDR1 SGDLS, CDR2 YYNGEE. CDR3 coding DNA: TGTGCCAGCAGCGTAGGGTTTAGCGGGGGAGAGACCCAGTACTTC. Protein product: CASSVGFSGGETQYF. Complete variable domain (other parts from reference TRBV9 and TRBJ2-5): DSGVTQTPKHLITATGQRVTLRCSPRSGDLSVYWYQQSLDQGLQFLIQYYNGEERAKGNILERFSAQQFPDLHSELNLSSLELGDSALYFCASSVGFSGGETQYFGPGTRLLVL.

This clonotype has more than one count but fewer than ten. The chain joins TRBV6-1 to TRBJ1-4, with D possibly being TRBD1 (6 bases). Germline V gene data show CDR1 as MNHNS and CDR2 as SASEGT. This CDR3 is built from 14 residues. V lost 7 bases and J 5 bases, leaving 14 bases between the germline ends. The CDR3 loop reads CASKPDRGNEKLFF. In DNA form, the CDR3 reads TGTGCCAGCAAACCGGACAGAGGGAATGAAAAACTGTTTTTT.